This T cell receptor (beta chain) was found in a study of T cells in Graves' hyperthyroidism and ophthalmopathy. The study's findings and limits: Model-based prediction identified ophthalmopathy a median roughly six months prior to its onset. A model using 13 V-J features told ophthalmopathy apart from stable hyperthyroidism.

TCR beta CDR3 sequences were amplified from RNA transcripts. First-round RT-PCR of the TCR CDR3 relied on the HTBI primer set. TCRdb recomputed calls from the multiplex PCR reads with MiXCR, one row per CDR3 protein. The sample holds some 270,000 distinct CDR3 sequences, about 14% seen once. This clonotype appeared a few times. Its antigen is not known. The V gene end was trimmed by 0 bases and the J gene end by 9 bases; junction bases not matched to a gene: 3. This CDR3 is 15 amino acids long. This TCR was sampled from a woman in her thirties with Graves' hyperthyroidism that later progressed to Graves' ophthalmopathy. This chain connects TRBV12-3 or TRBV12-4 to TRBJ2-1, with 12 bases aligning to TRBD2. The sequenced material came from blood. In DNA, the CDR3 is TGTGCCAGCAGTTTAGCGACTAGCGGGAGACTTGAGCAGTTCTTC. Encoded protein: CASSLATSGRLEQFF.